The 6 T cell receptor beta chains below come from one sample, sequenced in a study of blood T cell repertoires in COVID-19. TCRdb's copy holds only in-frame clones and misses some; the assay was immunoSEQ multiplex PCR. The sample has 58,000 or so clones; 74% are singletons. The sample consisted of peripheral blood. Receptor source: a woman at least 80 years old with acute or convalescent COVID-19.

This rearrangement joins TRBV28 to TRBJ1-2; D is undetermined. This CDR3 contains 15 residues. The V end lost 5 bases, the J end lost 1 base, and 14 bases lay between the germline ends. Germline lookup yields CDR1 MDHEN and CDR2 SYDVKM. The CDR3 protein is CASSRLEALNYGYTF. CDR3 in DNA: TGTGCCAGCAGTCGACTAGAGGCCCTTAACTATGGCTACACCTTC.

This clone was counted between two and nine times. The V and J genes are TRBV5-1 and TRBJ1-3, with D perhaps TRBD1 (6 bases). V lost 4 bases and J 4 bases, leaving 18 bases between the germline ends. The CDR3 runs to 16 residues. Germline V gene sequence: CDR1 SGHRS, CDR2 YFSETQ. This CDR3 reads CASSPDSLASGNTIYF. In nucleotides, the CDR3 is TGCGCCAGCAGCCCGGACAGCCTCGCCTCGGGAAACACCATATATTTT. Using reference TRBV5-1 and TRBJ1-3 for the parts outside the CDR3, the full variable domain is KAGVTQTPRYLIKTRGQQVTLSCSPISGHRSVSWYQQTPGQGLQFLFEYFSETQRNKGNFPGRFSGRQFSNSRSEMNVSTLELGDSALYLCASSPDSLASGNTIYFGEGSWLTVV.

The rearrangement uses TRBV19 and TRBJ1-3; D is possibly TRBD1 (5 bases). CDR3 length: 14 residues. Germline V gene data show CDR1 as LNHDA and CDR2 as SQIVND (reference sequence). The V end lost 5 bases, the J end lost 2 bases, and 10 bases lay between the germline ends. This CDR3 is CASSFRVTGNTIYF. The CDR3 nucleotides are TGTGCCAGTAGTTTCAGGGTAACTGGAAACACCATATATTTT.

The genes are TRBV29-1 and TRBJ2-7, with 10 bases that match TRBD1. The germline CDR1 and CDR2 sequences are SQVTM and ANQGSEA. The CDR3 extends over 16 amino acids. With 6 bases clipped from V and 4 bases from J, the junction kept 15 bases outside the gene matches. CDR3 loop: CSVGQGLVFGRYEQYF. CDR3 DNA sequence: TGCAGCGTGGGACAGGGGTTAGTATTCGGCAGGTACGAGCAGTACTTC.

This chain's CDR3 is CASSRDILSTDTQYF. The DNA for the CDR3 is TGCGCCAGCAGTCGTGACATACTGAGCACAGATACGCAGTATTTT. This chain links TRBV5-1 with TRBJ2-3; D call uncertain. V was trimmed by 5 bases and J by 0 bases, leaving 13 bases between them. The CDR3 consists of 15 residues. CDR1 is SGHRS, CDR2 YFSETQ, per germline.

V is TRBV29-1 and J is TRBJ2-1; D possibly corresponds to TRBD2 (5 bases). The CDR3 loop spans 12 amino acids. Trimming pared 8 bases from V and 7 bases from J, leaving 15 bases between. Germline loops: CDR1 SQVTM, CDR2 ANQGSEA. CDR3 region: CSSGRGLNEQFF. The CDR3 DNA reads TGCAGCTCAGGACGGGGATTAAATGAGCAGTTCTTC.